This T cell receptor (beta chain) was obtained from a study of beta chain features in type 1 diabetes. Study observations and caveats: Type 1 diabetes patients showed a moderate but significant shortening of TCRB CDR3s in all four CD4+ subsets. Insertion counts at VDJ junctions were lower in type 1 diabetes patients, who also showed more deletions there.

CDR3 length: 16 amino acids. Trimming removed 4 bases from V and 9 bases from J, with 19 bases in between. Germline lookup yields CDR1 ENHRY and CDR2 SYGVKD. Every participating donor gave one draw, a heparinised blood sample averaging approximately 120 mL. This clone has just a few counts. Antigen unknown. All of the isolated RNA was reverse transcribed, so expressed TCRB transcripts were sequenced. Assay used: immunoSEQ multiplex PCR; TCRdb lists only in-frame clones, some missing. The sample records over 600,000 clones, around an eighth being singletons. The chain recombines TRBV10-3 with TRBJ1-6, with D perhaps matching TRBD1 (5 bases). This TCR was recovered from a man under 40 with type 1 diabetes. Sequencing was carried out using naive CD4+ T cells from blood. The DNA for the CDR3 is TGTGCCATCAGTGTCGGGGACGGGTGGGTCGGTTCACCCCTCCACTTT. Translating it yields CAISVGDGWVGSPLHF.